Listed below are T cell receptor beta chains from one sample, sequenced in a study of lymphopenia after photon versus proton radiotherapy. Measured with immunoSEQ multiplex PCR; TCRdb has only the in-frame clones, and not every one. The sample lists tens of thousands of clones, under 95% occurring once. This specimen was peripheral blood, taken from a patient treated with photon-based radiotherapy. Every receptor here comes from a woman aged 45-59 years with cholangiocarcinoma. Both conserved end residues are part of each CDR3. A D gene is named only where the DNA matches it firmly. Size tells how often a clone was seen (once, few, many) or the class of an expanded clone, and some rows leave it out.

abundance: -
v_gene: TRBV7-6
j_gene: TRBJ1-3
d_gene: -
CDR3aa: CASSPLTIPSGNTIYF
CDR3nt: TGTGCCAGCAGCCCTCTCACGATTCCCTCTGGAAACACCATATATTTT

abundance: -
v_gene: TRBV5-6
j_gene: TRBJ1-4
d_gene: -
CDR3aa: CASSMTGFSTEKLFF
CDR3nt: TGTGCCAGCAGCATGACAGGTTTCAGCACAGAAAAACTGTTTTTT

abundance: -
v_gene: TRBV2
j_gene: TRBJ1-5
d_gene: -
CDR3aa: CASSDHDPGQPQHF
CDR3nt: TGTGCCAGCAGTGACCACGACCCGGGTCAGCCCCAGCATTTT

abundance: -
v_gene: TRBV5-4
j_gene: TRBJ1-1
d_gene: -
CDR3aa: CASSLVGDLGAARTEAFF
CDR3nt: TGTGCCAGCAGCCTCGTGGGGGATCTCGGGGCAGCACGGACTGAAGCTTTCTTT

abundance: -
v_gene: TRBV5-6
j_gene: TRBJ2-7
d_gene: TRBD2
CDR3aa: CASSLALAGAGWYF
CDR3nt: TGTGCCAGCAGCTTGGCACTAGCGGGGGCAGGGTGGTACTTC

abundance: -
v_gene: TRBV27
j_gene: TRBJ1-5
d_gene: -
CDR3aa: CASSSSNSNQPQHF
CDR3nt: TGTGCCAGCAGTTCCAGCAATAGCAATCAGCCCCAGCATTTT

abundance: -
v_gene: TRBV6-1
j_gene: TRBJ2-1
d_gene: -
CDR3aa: CASTAPTGSHNEQFF
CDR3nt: TGTGCCAGCACAGCACCGACGGGCTCTCACAATGAGCAGTTCTTC

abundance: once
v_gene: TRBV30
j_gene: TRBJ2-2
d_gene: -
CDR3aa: CAWGSGHHTGELFF
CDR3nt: TGTGCCTGGGGATCCGGTCACCACACCGGGGAGCTGTTTTTT

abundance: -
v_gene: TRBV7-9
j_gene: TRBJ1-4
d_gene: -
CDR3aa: CASSLGTSMANEKLFF
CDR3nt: TGTGCCAGCAGCTTGGGAACAAGCATGGCTAATGAAAAACTGTTTTTT

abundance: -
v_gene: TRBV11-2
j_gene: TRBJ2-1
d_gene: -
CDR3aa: CASSPQTGKGYNEQFF
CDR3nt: TGTGCCAGCAGCCCTCAAACGGGAAAGGGGTACAATGAGCAGTTCTTC

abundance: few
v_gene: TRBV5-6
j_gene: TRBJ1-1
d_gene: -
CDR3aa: CASSIDDDTEAFF
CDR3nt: TGTGCCAGCAGCATCGACGATGACACTGAAGCTTTCTTT

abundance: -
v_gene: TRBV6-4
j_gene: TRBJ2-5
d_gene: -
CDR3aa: CASSSSEGETQYF
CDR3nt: TGTGCCAGCAGCTCCTCTGAGGGAGAGACCCAGTACTTC

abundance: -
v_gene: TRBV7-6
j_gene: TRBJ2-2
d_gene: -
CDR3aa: CASSLDWNGELFF
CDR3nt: TGTGCCAGCAGCCTTGATTGGAACGGGGAGCTGTTTTTT

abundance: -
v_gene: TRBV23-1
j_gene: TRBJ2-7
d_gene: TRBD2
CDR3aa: CASSNTSGPHYEQYF
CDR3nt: TGCGCCAGCAGCAATACTAGCGGGCCCCATTACGAGCAGTACTTC

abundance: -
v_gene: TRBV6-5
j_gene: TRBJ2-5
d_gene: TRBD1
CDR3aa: CASRPRQGVQETQYF
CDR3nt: TGTGCCAGCAGACCCAGACAGGGAGTCCAAGAGACCCAGTACTTC

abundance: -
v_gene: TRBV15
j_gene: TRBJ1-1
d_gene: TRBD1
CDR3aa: CATSIGTASEAFF
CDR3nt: TGTGCCACCAGCATAGGGACAGCCTCAGAAGCTTTCTTT

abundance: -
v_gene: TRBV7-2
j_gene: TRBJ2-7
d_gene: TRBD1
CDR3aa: CASSQQGTGGFRYEQYF
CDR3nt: TGTGCCAGCAGCCAACAAGGGACAGGGGGTTTTCGCTACGAGCAGTACTTC

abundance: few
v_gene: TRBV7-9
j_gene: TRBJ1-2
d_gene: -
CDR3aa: CASSLSSSTESGYTF
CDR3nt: TGTGCCAGCAGCTTATCAAGTTCAACTGAATCCGGCTACACCTTC

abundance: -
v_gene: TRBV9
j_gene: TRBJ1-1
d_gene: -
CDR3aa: CASSVALGMGRNTEAFF
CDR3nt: TGTGCCAGCAGCGTAGCTTTGGGGATGGGGAGGAACACTGAAGCTTTCTTT

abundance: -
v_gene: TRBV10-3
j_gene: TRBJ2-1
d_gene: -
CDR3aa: CAITGEIGGSHNEQFF
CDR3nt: TGTGCCATCACCGGCGAGATTGGGGGGTCCCACAATGAGCAGTTCTTC

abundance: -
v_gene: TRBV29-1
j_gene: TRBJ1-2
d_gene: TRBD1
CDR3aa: CSVEDQGAGGYTF
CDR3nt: TGCAGCGTTGAAGATCAGGGGGCTGGCGGCTACACCTTC

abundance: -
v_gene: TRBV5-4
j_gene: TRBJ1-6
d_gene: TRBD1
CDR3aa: CASSLRGQGGSPLHF
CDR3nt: TGTGCCAGCAGCTTGAGGGGGCAGGGAGGTTCACCCCTCCACTTT

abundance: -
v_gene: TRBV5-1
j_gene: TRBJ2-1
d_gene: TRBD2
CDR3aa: CASSDGGYNEQFF
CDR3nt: TGCGCCAGCAGCGACGGGGGGTACAATGAGCAGTTCTTC

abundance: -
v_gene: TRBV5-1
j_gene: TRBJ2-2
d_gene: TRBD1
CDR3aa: CASSFPQGAAGELFF
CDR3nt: TGCGCCAGCAGCTTCCCACAGGGGGCTGCCGGGGAGCTGTTTTTT

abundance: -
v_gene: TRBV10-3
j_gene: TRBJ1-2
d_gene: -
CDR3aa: CAISDGGTYGYTF
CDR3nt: TGTGCCATCAGTGACGGGGGTACCTATGGCTACACCTTC

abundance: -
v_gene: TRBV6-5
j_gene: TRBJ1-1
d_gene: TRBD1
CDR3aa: CASSSQGAQDTEAFF
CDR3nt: TGTGCCAGCAGTTCGCAGGGGGCTCAGGACACTGAAGCTTTCTTT

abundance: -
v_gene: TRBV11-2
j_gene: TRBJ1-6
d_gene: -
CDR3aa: CASSLEAGPSPLHF
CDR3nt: TGTGCCAGCAGCTTAGAGGCAGGACCCTCACCCCTCCACTTT

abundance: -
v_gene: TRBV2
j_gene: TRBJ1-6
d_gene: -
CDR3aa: CASSEALREVLAPLHF
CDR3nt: TGTGCCAGCAGTGAAGCGCTGAGGGAGGTCCTAGCTCCCCTCCACTTT

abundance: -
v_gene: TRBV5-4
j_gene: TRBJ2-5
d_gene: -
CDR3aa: CASSLGVGRGETQYF
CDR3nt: TGTGCCAGCAGCTTGGGGGTGGGGCGGGGAGAGACCCAGTACTTC

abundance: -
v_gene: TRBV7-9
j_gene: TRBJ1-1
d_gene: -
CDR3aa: CASSLAGEGAEAFF
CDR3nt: TGTGCCAGCAGCTTAGCCGGGGAAGGGGCTGAAGCTTTCTTT

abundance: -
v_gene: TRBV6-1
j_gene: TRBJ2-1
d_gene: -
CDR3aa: CASSGRDYNEQFF
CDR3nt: TGTGCCAGCTCGGGTAGGGATTACAATGAGCAGTTCTTC

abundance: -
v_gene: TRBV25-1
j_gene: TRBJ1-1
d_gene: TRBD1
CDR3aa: CASSFRGPGNTEAFF
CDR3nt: TGTGCCAGCAGTTTCAGGGGGCCGGGGAACACTGAAGCTTTCTTT

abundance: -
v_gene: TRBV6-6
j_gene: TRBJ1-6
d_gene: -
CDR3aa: CASSYVDSPLHF
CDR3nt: TGTGCCAGCAGTTACGTGGATTCACCCCTCCACTTT

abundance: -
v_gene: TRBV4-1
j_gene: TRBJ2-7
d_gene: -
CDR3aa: CASSQLGLAYEQYF
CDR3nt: TGCGCCAGCAGCCAATTAGGGTTGGCCTACGAGCAGTACTTC

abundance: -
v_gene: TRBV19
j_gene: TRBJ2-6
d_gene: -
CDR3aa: CASRRAGANVLTF
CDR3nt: TGTGCCAGTCGAAGGGCTGGGGCCAACGTCCTGACTTTC

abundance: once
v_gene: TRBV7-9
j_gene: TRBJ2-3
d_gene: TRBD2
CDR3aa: CASSLFAGGLDTQYF
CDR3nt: TGTGCCAGCAGCCTATTTGCGGGGGGGCTGGATACGCAGTATTTT

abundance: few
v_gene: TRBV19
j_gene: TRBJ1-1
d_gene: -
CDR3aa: CASSFGGDTEAFF
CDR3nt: TGTGCCAGTAGTTTCGGGGGAGACACTGAAGCTTTCTTT

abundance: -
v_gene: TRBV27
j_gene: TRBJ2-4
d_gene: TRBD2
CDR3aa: CASTGGAKNIQYF
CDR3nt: TGTGCCAGCACCGGGGGGGCCAAAAACATTCAGTACTTC

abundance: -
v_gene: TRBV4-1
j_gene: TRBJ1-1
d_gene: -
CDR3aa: CASSQDLGGPGTEAFF
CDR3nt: TGCGCCAGCAGCCAAGATCTGGGGGGACCGGGCACTGAAGCTTTCTTT

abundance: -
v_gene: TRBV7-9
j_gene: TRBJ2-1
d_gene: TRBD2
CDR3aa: CASSQTSGGQTYNEQFF
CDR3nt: TGTGCCAGCAGCCAAACTAGCGGGGGGCAGACCTACAATGAGCAGTTCTTC

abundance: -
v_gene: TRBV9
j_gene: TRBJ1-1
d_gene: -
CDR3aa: CASSVGPNTEAFF
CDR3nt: TGTGCCAGCAGCGTAGGACCGAACACTGAAGCTTTCTTT

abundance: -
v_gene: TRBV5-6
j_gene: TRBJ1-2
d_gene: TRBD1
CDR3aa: CASSLRTGVLYGYTF
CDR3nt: TGTGCCAGCAGCTTGCGGACAGGGGTCCTTTATGGCTACACCTTC

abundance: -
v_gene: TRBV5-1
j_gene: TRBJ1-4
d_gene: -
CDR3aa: CASSESDLNEKLFF
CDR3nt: TGCGCCAGCAGCGAATCTGACCTTAATGAAAAACTGTTTTTT

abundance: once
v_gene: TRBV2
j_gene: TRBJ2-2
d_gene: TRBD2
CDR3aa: CASRPGLGSGELFF
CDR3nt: TGTGCCAGCAGGCCGGGACTAGGATCCGGGGAGCTGTTTTTT

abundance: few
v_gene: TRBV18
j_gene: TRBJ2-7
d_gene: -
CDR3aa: CASSPSQDPIYEQYF
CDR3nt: TGTGCCAGCTCACCAAGTCAGGACCCCATTTACGAGCAGTACTTC

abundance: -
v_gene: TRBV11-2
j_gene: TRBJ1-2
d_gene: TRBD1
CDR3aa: CASSPGPGQGRYGYTF
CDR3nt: TGTGCCAGCAGCCCAGGACCGGGACAGGGAAGATATGGCTACACCTTC

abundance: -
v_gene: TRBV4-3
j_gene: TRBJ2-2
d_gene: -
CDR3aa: CASSQVTAGELFF
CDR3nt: TGCGCCAGCAGCCAAGTGACAGCCGGGGAGCTGTTTTTT

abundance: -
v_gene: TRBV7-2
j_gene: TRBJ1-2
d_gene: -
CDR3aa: CASSPDSRANYGYTF
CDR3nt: TGTGCCAGCAGCCCTGACAGCCGAGCTAACTATGGCTACACCTTC

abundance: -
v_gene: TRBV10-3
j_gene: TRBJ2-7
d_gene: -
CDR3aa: CAINSGPGEQYF
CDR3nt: TGTGCCATCAATTCCGGCCCGGGCGAGCAGTACTTC

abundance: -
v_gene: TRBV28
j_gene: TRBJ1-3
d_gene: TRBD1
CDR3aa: CASSPGQAEGNTIYF
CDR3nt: TGTGCCAGCAGCCCTGGACAGGCGGAGGGAAACACCATATATTTT

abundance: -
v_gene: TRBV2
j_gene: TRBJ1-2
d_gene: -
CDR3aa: CASSENKGKSPYGYTF
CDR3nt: TGTGCCAGCAGTGAGAATAAGGGGAAATCTCCCTATGGCTACACCTTC

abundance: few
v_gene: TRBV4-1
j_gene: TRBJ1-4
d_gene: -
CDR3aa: CASSPKGDAYEKLFF
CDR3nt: TGCGCCAGCAGCCCGAAGGGGGATGCGTATGAAAAACTGTTTTTT

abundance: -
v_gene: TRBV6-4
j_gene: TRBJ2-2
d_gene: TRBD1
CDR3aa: CASRGTGPVNTGELFF
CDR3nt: TGTGCCAGCAGAGGGACAGGGCCAGTGAACACCGGGGAGCTGTTTTTT

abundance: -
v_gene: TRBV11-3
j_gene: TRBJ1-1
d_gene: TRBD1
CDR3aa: CASSLGGLNTEAFF
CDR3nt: TGTGCCAGCAGCCTAGGGGGCCTAAACACTGAAGCTTTCTTT

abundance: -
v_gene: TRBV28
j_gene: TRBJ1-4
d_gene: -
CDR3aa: CASSLIQTTNEKLFF
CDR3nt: TGTGCCAGCAGTTTAATCCAGACAACTAATGAAAAACTGTTTTTT